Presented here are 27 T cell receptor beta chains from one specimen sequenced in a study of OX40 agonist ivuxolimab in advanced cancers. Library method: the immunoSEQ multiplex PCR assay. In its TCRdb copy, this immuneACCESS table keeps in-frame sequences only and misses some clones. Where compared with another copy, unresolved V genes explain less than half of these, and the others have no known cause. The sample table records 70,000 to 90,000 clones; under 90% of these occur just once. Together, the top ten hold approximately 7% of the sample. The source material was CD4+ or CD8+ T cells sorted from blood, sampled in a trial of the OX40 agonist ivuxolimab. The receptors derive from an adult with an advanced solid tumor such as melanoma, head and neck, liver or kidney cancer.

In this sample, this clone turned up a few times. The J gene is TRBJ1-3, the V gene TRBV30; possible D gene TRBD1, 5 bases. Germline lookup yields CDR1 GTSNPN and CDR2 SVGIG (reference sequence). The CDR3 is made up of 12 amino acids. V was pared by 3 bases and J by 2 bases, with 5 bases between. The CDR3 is CAWRTAGNTIYF. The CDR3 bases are TGTGCCTGGAGGACAGCTGGAAACACCATATATTTT. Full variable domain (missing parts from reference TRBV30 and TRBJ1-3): SQTIHQWPATLVQPVGSPLSLECTVEGTSNPNLYWYRQAAGRGLQLLFYSVGIGQISSEVPQNLSASRPQDRQFILSSKKLLLSDSGFYLCAWRTAGNTIYFGEGSWLTVV.

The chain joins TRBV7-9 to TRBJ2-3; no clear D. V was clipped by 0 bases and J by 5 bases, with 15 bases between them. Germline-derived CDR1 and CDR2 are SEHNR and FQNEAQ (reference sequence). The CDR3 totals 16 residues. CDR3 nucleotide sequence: TGTGCCAGCAGCTTAGCGGGGAATCGCGTGGAAGATACGCAGTATTTT. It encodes CASSLAGNRVEDTQYF.

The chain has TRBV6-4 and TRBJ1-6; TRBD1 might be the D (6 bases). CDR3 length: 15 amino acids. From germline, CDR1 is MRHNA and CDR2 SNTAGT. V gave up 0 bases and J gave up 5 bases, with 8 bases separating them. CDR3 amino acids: CASSDSAGDNSPLHF. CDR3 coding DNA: TGTGCCAGCAGTGACTCGGCAGGGGATAATTCACCCCTCCACTTT.

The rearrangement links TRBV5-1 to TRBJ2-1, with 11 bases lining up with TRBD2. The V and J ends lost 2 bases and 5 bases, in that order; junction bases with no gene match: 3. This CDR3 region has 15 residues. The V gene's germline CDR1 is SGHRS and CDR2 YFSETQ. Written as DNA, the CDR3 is TGCGCCAGCAGCTTTAGCGGGGGGGTCAACAATGAGCAGTTCTTC. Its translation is CASSFSGGVNNEQFF.

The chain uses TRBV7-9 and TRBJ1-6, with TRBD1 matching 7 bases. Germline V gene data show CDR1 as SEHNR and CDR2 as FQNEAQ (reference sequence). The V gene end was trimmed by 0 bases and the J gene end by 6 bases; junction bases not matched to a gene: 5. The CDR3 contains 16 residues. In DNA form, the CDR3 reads TGTGCCAGCAGCTTAGCGTTCGGGACAGTTAATTCACCCCTCCACTTT. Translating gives CASSLAFGTVNSPLHF.

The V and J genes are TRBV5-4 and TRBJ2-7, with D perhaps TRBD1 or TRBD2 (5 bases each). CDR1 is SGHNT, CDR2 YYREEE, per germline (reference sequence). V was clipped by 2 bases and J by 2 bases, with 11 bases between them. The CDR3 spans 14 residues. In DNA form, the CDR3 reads TGTGCCAGCAGCTTCCGGGACGGAACCTACGAGCAGTACTTC. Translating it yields CASSFRDGTYEQYF.

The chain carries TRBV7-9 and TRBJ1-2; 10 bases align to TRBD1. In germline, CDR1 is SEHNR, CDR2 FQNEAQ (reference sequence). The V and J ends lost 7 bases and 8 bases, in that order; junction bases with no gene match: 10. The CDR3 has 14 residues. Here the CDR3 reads CASTLWDRGKGYTF. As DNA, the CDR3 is TGTGCCAGCACCCTCTGGGACAGGGGAAAAGGCTACACCTTC.

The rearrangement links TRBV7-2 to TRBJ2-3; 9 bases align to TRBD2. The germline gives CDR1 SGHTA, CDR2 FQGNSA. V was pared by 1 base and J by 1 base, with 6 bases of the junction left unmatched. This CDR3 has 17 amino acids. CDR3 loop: CASSLGLSGSRTDTQYF. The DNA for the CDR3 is TGTGCCAGCAGCTTAGGTCTTAGCGGGAGTCGCACAGATACGCAGTATTTT.

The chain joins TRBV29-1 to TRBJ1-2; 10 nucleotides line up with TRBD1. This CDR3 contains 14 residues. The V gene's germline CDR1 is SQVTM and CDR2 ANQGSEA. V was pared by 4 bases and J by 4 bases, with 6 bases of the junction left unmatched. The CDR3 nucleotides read TGCAGCGTTGCTAGGACAGGGGGGGTCTATGGCTACACCTTC. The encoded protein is CSVARTGGVYGYTF.

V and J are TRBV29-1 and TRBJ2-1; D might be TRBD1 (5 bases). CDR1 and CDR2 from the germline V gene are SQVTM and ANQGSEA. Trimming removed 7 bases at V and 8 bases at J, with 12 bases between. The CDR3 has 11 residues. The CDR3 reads CSGGPIDEQFF. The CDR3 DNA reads TGCAGCGGGGGCCCTATTGATGAGCAGTTCTTC.

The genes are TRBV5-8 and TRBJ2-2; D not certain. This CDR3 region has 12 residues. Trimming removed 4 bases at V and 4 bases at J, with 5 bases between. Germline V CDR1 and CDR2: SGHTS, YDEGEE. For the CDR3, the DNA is TGTGCCAGCAGCGACCCCACCGGGGAGCTGTTTTTT. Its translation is CASSDPTGELFF.

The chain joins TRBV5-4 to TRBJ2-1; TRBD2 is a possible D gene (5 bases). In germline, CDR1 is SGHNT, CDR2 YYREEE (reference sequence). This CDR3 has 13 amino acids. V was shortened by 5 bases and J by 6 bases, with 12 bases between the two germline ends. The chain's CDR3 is CASRPGRGNEQFF. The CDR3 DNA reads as TGTGCCAGCAGGCCTGGTCGGGGCAATGAGCAGTTCTTC.

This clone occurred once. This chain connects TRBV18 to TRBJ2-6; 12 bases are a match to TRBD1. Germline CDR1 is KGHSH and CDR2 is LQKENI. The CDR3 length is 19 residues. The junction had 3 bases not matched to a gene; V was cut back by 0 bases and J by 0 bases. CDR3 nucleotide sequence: TGTGCCAGCTCACCACCGAAGGGACAGGGGGCCTCTGGGGCCAACGTCCTGACTTTC. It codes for CASSPPKGQGASGANVLTF.

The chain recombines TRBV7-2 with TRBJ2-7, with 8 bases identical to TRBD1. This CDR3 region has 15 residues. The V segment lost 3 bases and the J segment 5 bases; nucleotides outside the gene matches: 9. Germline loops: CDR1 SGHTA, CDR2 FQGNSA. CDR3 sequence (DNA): TGTGCCAGCAGCTTGATGCAGGGGGCTTTCGACGAGCAGTACTTC. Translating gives CASSLMQGAFDEQYF.

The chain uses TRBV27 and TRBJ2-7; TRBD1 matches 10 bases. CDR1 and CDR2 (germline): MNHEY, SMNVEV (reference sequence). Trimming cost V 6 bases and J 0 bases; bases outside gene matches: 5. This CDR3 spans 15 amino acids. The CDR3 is CASRQGQGFSYEQYF. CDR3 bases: TGTGCCAGCAGGCAGGGACAGGGGTTCTCCTACGAGCAGTACTTC.

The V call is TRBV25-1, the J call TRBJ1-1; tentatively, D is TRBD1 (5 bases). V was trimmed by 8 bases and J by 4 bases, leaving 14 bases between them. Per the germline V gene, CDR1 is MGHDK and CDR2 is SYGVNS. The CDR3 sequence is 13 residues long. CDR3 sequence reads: CASVRGGGTEAFF. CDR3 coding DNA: TGTGCCAGCGTAAGGGGCGGGGGCACTGAAGCTTTCTTT.

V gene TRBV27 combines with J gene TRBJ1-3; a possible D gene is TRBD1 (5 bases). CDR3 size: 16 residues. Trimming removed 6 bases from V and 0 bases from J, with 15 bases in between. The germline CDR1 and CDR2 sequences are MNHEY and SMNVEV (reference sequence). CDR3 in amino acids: CASSALGRVSGNTIYF. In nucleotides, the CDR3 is TGTGCCAGCAGCGCTTTGGGACGGGTCTCTGGAAACACCATATATTTT.

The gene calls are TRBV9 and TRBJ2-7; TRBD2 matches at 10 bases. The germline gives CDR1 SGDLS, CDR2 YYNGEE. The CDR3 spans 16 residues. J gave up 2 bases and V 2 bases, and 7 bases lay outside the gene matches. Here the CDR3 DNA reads TGTGCCAGCAGCGTTGCTAGCGGGAGAGGTCCCTACGAGCAGTACTTC. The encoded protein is CASSVASGRGPYEQYF.

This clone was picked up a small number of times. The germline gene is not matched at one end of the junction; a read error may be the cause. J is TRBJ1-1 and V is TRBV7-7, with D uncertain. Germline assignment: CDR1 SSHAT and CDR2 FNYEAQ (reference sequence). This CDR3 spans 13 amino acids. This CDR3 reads CASSLNRNAEAFF. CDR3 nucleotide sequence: TGTGCTAGCAGCTTAAACCGGAACGCTGAAGCTTTCTTT.

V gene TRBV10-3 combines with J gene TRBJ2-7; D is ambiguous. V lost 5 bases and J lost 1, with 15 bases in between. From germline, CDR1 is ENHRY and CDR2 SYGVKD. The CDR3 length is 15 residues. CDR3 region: CAISPEGLGSYEQYF. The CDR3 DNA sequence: TGTGCCATCAGTCCTGAAGGCCTGGGGTCCTACGAGCAGTACTTC.

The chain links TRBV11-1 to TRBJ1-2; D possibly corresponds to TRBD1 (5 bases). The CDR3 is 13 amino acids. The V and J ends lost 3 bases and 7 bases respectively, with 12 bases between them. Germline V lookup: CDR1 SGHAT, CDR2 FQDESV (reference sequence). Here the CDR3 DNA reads TGTGCCAGCAGCTTTGGTGACAGAGGTGGCTACACCTTC. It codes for CASSFGDRGGYTF.

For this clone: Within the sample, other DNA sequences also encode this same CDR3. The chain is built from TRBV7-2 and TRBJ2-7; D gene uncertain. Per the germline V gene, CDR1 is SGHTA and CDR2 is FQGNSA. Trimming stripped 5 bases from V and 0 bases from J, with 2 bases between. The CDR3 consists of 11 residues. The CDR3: CASSLSYEQYF. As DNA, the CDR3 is TGTGCCAGCAGCCTCTCCTACGAGCAGTACTTC.

The CDR3 sequence: CASSEGLPTDTQYF. The DNA for the CDR3 is TGTGCCAGTAGTGAGGGACTACCCACAGATACGCAGTATTTT. The chain has TRBV19 and TRBJ2-3, with 7 bases matching TRBD2. The CDR3 has 14 amino acids. Germline lookup yields CDR1 LNHDA and CDR2 SQIVND (reference sequence). V was pared by 5 bases and J by 2 bases, with 4 bases of the junction left unmatched.

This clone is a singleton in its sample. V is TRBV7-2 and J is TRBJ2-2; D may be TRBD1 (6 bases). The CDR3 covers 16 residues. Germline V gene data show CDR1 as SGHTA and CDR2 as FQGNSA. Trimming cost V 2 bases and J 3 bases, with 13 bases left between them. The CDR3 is CASSLKGQEHTGELFF. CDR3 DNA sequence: TGTGCCAGCAGCTTAAAGGGACAAGAGCACACCGGGGAGCTGTTTTTT.

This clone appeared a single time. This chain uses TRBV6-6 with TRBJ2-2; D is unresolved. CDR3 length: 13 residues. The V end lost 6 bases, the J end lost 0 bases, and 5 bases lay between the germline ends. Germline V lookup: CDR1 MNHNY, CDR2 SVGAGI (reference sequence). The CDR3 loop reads CASSSSNTGELFF. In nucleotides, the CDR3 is TGTGCCAGCAGCTCATCGAACACCGGGGAGCTGTTTTTT.

CDR3 nucleotide sequence: TGTGCCAGCAGTGATAACAGGGGGCCTACTTCGCGTAATTACAATGAGCAGTTCTTC. It is translated as CASSDNRGPTSRNYNEQFF. The chain is built from TRBV6-1 and TRBJ2-1; 9 bases are shared with TRBD1. V gave up 3 bases and J gave up 4 bases; unmatched junction bases: 16. CDR3 size: 19 residues. Germline V gives CDR1 MNHNS, CDR2 SASEGT.

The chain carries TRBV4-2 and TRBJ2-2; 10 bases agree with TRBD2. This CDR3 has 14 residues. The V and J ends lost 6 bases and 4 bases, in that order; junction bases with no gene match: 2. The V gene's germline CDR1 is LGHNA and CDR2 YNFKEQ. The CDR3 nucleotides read TGTGCCAGCAGACAGCGGGAGGGCACCGGGGAGCTGTTTTTT. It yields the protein CASRQREGTGELFF.